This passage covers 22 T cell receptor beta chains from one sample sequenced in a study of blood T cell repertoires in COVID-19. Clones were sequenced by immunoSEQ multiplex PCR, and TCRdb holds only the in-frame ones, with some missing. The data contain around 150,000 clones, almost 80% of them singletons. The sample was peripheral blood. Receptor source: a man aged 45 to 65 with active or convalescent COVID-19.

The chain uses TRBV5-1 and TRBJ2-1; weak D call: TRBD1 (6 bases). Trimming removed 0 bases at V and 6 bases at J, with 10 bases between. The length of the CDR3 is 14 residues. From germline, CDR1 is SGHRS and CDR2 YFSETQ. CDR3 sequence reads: CASSLGMGANEQFF. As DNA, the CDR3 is TGCGCCAGCAGCTTGGGAATGGGGGCCAATGAGCAGTTCTTC.

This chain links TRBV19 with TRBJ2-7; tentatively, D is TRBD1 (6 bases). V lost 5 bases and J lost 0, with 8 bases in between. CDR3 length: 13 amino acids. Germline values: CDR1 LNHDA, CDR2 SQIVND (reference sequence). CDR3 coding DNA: TGTGCCAGTAGTCGGACAGTCTCCTACGAGCAGTACTTC. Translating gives CASSRTVSYEQYF.

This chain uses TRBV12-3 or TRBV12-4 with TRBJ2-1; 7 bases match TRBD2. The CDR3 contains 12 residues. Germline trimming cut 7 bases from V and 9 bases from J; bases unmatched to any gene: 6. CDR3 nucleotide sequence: TGTGCCAGCATCCAACCTAGCGGTGAGCAGTTCTTC. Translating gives CASIQPSGEQFF.

CDR3 amino acids: CASSPRGQEVNEQFF. CDR3 DNA sequence: TGTGCCAGCAGTCCCCGAGGACAGGAGGTCAATGAGCAGTTCTTC. This sequence joins TRBV6-5 and TRBJ2-1, with 7 bases lining up with TRBD1. Trimming cost V 5 bases and J 6 bases; bases outside gene matches: 10. The CDR3 contains 15 residues. Germline V gives CDR1 MNHEY, CDR2 SVGAGI.

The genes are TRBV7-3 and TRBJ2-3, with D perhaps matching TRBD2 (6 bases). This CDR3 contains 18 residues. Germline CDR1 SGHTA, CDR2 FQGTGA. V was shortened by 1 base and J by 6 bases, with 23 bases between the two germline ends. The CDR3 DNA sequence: TGTGCCAGCAGCTTAAGTCCACCTTCTACGGGGGTAGAGGATACGCAGTATTTT. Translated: CASSLSPPSTGVEDTQYF.

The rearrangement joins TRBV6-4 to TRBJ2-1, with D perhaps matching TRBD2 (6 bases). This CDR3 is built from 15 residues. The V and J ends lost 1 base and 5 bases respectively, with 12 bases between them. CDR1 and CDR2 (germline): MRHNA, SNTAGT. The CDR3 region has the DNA TGTGCCAGCAGTGACTATTACGGCGGGGACAATGAGCAGTTCTTC. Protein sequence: CASSDYYGGDNEQFF.

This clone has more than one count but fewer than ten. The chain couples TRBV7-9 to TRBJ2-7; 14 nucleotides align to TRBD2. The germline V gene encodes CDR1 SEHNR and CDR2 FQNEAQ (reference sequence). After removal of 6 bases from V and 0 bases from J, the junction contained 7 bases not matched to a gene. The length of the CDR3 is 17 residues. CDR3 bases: TGTGCCAGCAGTTCGGGACTAGCGGGAGCCCTCTCCTACGAGCAGTACTTC. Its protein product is CASSSGLAGALSYEQYF.

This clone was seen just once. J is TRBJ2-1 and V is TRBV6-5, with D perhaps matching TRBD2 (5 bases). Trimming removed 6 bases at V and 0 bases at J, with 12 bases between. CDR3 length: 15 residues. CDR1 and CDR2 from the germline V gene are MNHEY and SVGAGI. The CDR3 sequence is CASRLDWSSYNEQFF. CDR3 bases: TGTGCCAGCAGGCTGGACTGGAGCTCCTACAATGAGCAGTTCTTC.

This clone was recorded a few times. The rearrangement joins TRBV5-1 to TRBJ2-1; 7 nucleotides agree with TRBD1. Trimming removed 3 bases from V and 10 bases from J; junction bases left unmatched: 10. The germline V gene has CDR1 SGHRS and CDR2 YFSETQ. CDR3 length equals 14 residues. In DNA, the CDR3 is TGCGCCAGCAGCTCAGACAGGGTTTGGGCGGAGCAGTTCTTC. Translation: CASSSDRVWAEQFF.

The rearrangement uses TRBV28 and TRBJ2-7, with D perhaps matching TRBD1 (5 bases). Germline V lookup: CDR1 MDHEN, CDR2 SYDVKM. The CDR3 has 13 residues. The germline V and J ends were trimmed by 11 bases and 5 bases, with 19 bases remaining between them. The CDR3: CASTPGRMDEQYF. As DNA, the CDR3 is TGTGCCTCGACCCCAGGGCGAATGGACGAGCAGTACTTC.

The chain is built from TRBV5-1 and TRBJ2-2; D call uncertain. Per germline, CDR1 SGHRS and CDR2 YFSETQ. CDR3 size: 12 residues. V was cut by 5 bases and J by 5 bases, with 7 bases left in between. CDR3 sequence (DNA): TGCGCCAGCAGTATCGGGACCGGGGAGCTGTTTTTT. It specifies CASSIGTGELFF.

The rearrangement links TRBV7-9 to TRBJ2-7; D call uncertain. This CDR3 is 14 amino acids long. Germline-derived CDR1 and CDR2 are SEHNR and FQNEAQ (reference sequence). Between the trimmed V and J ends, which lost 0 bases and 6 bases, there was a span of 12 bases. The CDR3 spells CASSLAGSRGEQYF. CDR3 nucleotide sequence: TGTGCCAGCAGCTTAGCCGGGTCCCGCGGCGAGCAGTACTTC.

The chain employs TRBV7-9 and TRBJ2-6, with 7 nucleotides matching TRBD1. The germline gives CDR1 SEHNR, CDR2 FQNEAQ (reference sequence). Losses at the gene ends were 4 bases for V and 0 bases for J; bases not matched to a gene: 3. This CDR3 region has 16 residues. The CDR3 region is CASSSTGNSGANVLTF. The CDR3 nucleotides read TGTGCCAGCAGCTCGACAGGGAACTCTGGGGCCAACGTCCTGACTTTC.

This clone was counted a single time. DNA of the CDR3: TGTGCCAGCACCCCCCCAGGGGAGGGCCGGGTCAATGAGCAGTTCTTC. Its protein product is CASTPPGEGRVNEQFF. This chain connects TRBV6-2 or TRBV6-3 to TRBJ2-1; TRBD2 might be the D (7 bases). Germline CDR1 is MNHEY and CDR2 is SVGEGT. The CDR3 has 16 amino acids. The germline V and J ends were trimmed by 7 bases and 6 bases, with 22 bases remaining between them.

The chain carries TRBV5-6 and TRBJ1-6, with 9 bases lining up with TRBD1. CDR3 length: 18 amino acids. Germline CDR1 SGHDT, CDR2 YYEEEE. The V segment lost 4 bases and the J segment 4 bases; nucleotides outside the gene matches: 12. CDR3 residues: CASSDRGTANNYNSPLHF. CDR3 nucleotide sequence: TGTGCCAGCAGCGACAGGGGGACGGCGAATAATTATAATTCACCCCTCCACTTT. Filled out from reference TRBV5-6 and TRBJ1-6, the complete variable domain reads DAGVTQSPTHLIKTRGQQVTLRCSPKSGHDTVSWYQQALGQGPQFIFQYYEEEERQRGNFPDRFSGHQFPNYSSELNVNALLLGDSALYLCASSDRGTANNYNSPLHFGNGTRLTVT.

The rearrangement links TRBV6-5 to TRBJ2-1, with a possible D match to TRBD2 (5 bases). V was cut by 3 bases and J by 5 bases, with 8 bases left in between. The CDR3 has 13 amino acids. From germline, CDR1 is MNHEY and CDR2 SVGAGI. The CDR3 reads CASSYYGDNEQFF. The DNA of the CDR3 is TGTGCCAGCAGTTATTACGGGGACAATGAGCAGTTCTTC.

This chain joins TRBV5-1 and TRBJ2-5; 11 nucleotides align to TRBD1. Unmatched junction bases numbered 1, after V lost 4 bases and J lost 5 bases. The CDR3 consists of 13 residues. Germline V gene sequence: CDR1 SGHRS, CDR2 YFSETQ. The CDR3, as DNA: TGCGCCAGCAGCCGGGACAGGGGGGAGACCCAGTACTTC. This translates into CASSRDRGETQYF.

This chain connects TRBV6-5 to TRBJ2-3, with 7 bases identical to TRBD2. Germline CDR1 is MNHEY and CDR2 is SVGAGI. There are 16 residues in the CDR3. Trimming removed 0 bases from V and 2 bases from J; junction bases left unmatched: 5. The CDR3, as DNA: TGTGCCAGCAGTTACTCGTTAGCGGGTTTCACAGATACGCAGTATTTT. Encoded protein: CASSYSLAGFTDTQYF.

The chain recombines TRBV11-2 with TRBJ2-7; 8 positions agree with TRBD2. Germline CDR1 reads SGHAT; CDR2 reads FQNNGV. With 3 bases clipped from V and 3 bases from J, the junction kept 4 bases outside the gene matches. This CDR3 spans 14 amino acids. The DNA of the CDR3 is TGTGCCAGCAGCTTTTCCGGGACTAGCTACGAGCAGTACTTC. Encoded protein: CASSFSGTSYEQYF.

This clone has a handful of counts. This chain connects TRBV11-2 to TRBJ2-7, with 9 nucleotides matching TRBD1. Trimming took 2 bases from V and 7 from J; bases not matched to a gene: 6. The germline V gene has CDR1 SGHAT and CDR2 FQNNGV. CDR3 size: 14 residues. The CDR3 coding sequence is TGTGCCAGCAGCTTACTACAGGGGGCGCGGGAGCAGTACTTC. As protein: CASSLLQGAREQYF.

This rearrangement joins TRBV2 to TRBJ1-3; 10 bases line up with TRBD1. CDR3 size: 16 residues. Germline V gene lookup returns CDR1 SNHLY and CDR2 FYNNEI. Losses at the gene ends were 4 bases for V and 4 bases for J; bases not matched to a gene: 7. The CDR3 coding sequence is TGTGCCAGCAGTGCCCGGACAGGGGGATCGGGAAACACCATATATTTT. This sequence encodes CASSARTGGSGNTIYF.

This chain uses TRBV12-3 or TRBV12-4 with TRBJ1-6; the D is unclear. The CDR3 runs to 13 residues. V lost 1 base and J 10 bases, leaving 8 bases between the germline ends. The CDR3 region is CASSLGYSSPLHF. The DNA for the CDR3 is TGTGCCAGCAGTTTAGGGTACTCCTCACCCCTCCACTTT.